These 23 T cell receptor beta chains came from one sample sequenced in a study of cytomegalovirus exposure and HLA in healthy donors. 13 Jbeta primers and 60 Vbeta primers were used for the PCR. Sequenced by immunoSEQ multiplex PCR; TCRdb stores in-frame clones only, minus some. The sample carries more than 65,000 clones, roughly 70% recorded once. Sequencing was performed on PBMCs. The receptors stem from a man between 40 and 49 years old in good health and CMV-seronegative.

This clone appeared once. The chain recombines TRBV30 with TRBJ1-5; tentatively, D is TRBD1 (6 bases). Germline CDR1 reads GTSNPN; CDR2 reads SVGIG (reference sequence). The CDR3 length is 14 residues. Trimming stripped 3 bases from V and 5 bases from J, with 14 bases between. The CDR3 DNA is TGTGCCTGGAGCCAGGGGAGGGGAGATCAGCCCCAGCATTTT. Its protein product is CAWSQGRGDQPQHF.

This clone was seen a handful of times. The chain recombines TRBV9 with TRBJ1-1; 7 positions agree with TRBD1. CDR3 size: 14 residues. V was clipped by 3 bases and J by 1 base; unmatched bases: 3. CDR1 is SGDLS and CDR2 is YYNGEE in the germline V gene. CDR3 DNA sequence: TGTGCCAGCAGCGGAAACAGGGGGAACACTGAAGCTTTCTTT. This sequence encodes CASSGNRGNTEAFF. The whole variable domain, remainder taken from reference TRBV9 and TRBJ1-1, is DSGVTQTPKHLITATGQRVTLRCSPRSGDLSVYWYQQSLDQGLQFLIQYYNGEERAKGNILERFSAQQFPDLHSELNLSSLELGDSALYFCASSGNRGNTEAFFGQGTRLTVV.

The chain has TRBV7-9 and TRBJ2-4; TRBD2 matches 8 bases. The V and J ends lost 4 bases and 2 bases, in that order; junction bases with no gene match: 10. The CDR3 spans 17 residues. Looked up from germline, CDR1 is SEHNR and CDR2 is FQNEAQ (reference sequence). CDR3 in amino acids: CASSSELSGGTKNIQYF. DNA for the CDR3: TGTGCCAGCAGCTCCGAGCTGAGCGGGGGCACCAAAAACATTCAGTACTTC.

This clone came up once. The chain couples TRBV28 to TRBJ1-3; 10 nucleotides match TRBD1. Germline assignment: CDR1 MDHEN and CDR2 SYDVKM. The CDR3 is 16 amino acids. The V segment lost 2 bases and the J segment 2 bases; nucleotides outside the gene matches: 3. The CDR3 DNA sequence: TGTGCCAGCAGTTTAAGGGACAGGGGACCTGGAAACACCATATATTTT. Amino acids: CASSLRDRGPGNTIYF.

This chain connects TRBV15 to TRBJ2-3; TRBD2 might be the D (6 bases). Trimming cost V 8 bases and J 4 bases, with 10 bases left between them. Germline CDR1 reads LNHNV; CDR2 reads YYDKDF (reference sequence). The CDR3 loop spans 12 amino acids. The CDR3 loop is CATGGAPDTQYF. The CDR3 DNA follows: TGTGCCACCGGCGGGGCCCCAGATACGCAGTATTTT.

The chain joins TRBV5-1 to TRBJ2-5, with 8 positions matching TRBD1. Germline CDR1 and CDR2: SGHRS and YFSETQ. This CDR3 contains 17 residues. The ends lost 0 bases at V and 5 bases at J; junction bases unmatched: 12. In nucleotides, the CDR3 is TGCGCCAGCAGCTTGGGGATTGGGTCAGGGGGCGGTGAGACCCAGTACTTC. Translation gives CASSLGIGSGGGETQYF.

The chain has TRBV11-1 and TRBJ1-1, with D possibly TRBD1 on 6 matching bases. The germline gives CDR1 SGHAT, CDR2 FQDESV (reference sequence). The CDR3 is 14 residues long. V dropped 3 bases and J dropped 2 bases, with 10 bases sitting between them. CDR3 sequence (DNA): TGTGCCAGCAGCTTCGGCAGGGGTAACACTGAAGCTTTCTTT. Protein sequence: CASSFGRGNTEAFF.

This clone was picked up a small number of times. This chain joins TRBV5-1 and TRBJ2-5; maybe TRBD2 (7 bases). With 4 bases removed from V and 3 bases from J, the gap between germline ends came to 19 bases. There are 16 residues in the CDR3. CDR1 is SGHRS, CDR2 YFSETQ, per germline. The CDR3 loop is CASSLNPGGQKETQYF. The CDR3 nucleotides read TGCGCCAGCAGCCTAAACCCCGGGGGGCAAAAAGAGACCCAGTACTTC. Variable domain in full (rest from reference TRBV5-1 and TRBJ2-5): KAGVTQTPRYLIKTRGQQVTLSCSPISGHRSVSWYQQTPGQGLQFLFEYFSETQRNKGNFPGRFSGRQFSNSRSEMNVSTLELGDSALYLCASSLNPGGQKETQYFGPGTRLLVL.

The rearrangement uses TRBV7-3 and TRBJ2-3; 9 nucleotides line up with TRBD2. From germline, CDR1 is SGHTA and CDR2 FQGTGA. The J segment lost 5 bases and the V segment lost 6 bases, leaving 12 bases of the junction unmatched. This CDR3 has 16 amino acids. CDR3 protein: CASRDGGGGAIDTQYF. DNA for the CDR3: TGTGCCAGCAGGGATGGGGGCGGGGGGGCCATAGATACGCAGTATTTT.

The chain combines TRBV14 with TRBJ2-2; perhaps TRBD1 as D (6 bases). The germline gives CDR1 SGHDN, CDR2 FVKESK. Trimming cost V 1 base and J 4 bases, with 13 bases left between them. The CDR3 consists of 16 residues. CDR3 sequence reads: CASSQGLTGRTGELFF. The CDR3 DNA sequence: TGTGCCAGCAGCCAAGGATTAACAGGGCGCACCGGGGAGCTGTTTTTT.

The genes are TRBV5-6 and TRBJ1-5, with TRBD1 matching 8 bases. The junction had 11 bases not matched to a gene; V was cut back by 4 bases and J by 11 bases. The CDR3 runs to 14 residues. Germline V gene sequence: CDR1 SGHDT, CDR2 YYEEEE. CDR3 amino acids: CASSAGTGGLAQHF. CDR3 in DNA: TGTGCCAGCAGCGCCGGGACAGGAGGATTGGCCCAGCATTTT.

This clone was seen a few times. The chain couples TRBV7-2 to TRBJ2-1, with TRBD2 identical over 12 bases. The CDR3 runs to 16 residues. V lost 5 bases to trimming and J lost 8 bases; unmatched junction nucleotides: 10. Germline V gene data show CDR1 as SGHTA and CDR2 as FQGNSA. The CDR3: CASSAQLAGGQDEQFF. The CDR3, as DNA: TGTGCCAGCAGCGCCCAGCTAGCGGGGGGGCAGGATGAGCAGTTCTTC. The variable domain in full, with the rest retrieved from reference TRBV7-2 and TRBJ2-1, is GAGVSQSPSNKVTEKGKDVELRCDPISGHTALYWYRQSLGQGLEFLIYFQGNSAPDKSGLPSDRFSAERTGGSVSTLTIQRTQQEDSAVYLCASSAQLAGGQDEQFFGPGTRLTVL.

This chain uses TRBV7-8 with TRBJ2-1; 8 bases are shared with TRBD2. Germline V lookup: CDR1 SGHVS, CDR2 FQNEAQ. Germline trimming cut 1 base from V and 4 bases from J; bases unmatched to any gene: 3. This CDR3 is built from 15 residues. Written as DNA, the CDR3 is TGTGCCAGCAGCTTAGACCCGGGGGGGTACAATGAGCAGTTCTTC. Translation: CASSLDPGGYNEQFF.

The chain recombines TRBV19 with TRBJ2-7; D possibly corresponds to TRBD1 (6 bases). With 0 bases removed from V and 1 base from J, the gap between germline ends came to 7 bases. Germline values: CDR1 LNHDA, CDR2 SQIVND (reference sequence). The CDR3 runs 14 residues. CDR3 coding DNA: TGTGCCAGTAGTATAGAGGACAGTTCCTACGAGCAGTACTTC. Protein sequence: CASSIEDSSYEQYF.

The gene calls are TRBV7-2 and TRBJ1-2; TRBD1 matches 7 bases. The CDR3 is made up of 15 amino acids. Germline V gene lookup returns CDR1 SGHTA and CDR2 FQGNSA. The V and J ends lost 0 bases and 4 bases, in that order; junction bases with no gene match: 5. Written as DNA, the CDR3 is TGTGCCAGCAGCTTAGCTCCCGGGACAGCCTATGGCTACACCTTC. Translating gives CASSLAPGTAYGYTF.

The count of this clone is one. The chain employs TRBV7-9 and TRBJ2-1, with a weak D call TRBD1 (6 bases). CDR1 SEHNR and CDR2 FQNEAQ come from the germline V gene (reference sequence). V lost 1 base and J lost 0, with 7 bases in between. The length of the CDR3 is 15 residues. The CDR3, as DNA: TGTGCCAGCAGCTTAGAGGGGGTCTCCTACAATGAGCAGTTCTTC. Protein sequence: CASSLEGVSYNEQFF.

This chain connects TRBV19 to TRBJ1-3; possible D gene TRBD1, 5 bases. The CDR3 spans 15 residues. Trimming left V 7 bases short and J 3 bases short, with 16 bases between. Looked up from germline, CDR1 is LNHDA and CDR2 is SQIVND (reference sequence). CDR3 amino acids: CASTRGVNHGNTIYF. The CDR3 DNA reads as TGTGCCAGTACAAGGGGCGTAAACCATGGAAACACCATATATTTT.

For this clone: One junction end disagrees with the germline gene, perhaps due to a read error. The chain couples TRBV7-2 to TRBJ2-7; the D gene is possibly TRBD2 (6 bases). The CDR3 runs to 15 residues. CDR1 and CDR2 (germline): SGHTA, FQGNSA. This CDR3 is CASSIARGSSYEQYF. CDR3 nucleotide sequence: TGTGCCAGCAGCATAGCACGGGGGAGCTCCTACGAGCAGTACTTC.

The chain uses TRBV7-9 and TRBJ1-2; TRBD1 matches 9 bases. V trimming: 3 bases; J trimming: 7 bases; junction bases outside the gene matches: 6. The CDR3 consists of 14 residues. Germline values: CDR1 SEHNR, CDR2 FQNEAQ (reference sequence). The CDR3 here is CASSLGQGFGGYTF. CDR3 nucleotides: TGTGCCAGCAGCTTGGGACAGGGCTTCGGTGGCTACACCTTC.

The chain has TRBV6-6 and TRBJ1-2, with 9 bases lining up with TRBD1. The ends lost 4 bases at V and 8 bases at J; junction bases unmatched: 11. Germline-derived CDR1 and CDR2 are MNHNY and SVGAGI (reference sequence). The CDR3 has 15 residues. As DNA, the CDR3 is TGTGCCAGCAGTTCACAGGGGGCGGTCGGTGGCGGCTACACCTTC. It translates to CASSSQGAVGGGYTF.

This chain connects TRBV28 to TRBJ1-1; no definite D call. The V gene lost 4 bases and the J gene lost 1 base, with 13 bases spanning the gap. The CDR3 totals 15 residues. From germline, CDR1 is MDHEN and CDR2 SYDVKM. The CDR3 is CASSSSGLKNTEAFF. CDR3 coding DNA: TGTGCCAGCAGTTCCTCAGGACTCAAGAACACTGAAGCTTTCTTT.

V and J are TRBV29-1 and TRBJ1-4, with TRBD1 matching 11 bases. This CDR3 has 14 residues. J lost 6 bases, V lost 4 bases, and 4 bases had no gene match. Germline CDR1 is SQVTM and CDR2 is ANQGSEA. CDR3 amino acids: CSVAGGQGDEKLFF. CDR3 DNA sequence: TGCAGCGTTGCGGGGGGACAGGGGGATGAAAAACTGTTTTTT.

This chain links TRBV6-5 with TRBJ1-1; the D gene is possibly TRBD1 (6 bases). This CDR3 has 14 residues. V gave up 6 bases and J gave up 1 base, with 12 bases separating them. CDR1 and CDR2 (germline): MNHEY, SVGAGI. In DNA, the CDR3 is TGTGCCAGCAGCGTACCGGGACAGAACACTGAAGCTTTCTTT. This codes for CASSVPGQNTEAFF.